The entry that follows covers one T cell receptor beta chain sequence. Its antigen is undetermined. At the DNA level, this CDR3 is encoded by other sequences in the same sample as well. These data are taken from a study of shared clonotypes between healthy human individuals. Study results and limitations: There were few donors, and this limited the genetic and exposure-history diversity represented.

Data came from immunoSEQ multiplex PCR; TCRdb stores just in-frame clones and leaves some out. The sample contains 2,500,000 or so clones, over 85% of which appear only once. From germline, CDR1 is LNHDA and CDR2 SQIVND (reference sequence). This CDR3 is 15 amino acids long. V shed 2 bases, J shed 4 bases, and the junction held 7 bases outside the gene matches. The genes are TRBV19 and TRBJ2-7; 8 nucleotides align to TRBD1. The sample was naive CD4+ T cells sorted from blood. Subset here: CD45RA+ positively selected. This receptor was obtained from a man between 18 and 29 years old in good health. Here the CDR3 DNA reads TGTGCCAGTAGTATAAGTACAGGGGGATCATACGAGCAGTACTTC. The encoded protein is CASSISTGGSYEQYF.